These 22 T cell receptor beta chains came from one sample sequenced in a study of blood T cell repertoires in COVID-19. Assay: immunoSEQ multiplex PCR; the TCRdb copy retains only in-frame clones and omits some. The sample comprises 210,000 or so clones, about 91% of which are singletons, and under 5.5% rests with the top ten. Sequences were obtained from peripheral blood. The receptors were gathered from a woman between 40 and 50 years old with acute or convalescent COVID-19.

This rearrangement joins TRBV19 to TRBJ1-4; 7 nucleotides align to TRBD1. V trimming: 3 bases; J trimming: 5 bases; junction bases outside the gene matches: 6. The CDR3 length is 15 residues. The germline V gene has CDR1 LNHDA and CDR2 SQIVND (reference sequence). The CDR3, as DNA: TGTGCCAGTAGTATCTGGGACAGAAGCAATGAAAAACTGTTTTTT. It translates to CASSIWDRSNEKLFF. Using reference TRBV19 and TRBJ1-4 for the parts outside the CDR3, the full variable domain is DGGITQSPKYLFRKEGQNVTLSCEQNLNHDAMYWYRQDPGQGLRLIYYSQIVNDFQKGDIAEGYSVSREKKESFPLTVTSAQKNPTAFYLCASSIWDRSNEKLFFGSGTQLSVL.

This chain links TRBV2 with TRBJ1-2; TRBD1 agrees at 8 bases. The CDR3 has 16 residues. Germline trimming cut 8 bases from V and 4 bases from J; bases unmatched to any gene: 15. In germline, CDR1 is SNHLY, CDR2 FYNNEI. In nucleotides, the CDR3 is TGTGCCAGCCCCTTGACAGGGGCCCATTCGACCTATGGCTACACCTTC. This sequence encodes CASPLTGAHSTYGYTF.

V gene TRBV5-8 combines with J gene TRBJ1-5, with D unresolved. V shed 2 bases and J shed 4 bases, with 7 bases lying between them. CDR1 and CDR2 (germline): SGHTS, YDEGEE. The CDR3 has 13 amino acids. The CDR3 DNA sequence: TGTGCCAGCAGCTTCACAGCAAATCAGCCCCAGCATTTT. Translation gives CASSFTANQPQHF.

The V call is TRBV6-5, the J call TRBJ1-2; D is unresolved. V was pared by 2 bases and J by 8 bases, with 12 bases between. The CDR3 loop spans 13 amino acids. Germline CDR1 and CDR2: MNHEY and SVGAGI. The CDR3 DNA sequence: TGTGCCAGCAGTTACACAGCTCTTGGCGGCTACACCTTC. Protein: CASSYTALGGYTF.

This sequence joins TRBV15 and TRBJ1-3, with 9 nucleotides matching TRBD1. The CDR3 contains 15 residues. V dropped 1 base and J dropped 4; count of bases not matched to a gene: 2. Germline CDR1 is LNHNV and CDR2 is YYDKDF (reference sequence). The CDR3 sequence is CATSRGTGAGNTIYF. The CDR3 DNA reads TGTGCCACCAGCAGAGGGACAGGGGCAGGAAACACCATATATTTT.

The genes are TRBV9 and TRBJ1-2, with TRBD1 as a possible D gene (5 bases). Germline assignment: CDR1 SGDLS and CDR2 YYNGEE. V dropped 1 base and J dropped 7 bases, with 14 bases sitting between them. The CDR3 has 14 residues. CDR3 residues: CASSVPGGVRGYTF. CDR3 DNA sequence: TGTGCCAGCAGCGTACCCGGGGGGGTACGTGGCTACACCTTC. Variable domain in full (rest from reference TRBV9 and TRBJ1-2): DSGVTQTPKHLITATGQRVTLRCSPRSGDLSVYWYQQSLDQGLQFLIQYYNGEERAKGNILERFSAQQFPDLHSELNLSSLELGDSALYFCASSVPGGVRGYTFGSGTRLTVV.

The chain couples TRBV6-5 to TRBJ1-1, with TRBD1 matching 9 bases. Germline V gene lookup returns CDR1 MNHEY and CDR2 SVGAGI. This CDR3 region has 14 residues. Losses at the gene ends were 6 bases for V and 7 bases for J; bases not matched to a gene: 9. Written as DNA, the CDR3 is TGTGCCAGCAGGGGGGGACAGGGTTTTTATGAAGCTTTCTTT. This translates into CASRGGQGFYEAFF.

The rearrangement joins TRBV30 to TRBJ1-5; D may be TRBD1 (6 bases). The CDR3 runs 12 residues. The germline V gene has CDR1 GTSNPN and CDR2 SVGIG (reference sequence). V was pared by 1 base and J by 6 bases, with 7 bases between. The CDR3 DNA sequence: TGTGCCTGGAGTGGGGGGCCTCAGCCCCAGCATTTT. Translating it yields CAWSGGPQPQHF.

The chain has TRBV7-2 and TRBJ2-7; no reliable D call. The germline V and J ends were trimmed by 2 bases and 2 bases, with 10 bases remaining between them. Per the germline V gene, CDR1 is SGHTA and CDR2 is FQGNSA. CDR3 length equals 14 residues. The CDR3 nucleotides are TGTGCCAGCAGCTTACTGGGCAGGCCCTACGAGCAGTACGTC. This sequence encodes CASSLLGRPYEQYV.

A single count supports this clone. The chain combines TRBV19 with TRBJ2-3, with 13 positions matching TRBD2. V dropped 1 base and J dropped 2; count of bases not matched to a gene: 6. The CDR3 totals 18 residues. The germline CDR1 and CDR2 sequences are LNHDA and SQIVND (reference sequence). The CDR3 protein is CASSIGEGLAGFTDTQYF. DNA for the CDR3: TGTGCCAGTAGTATAGGGGAGGGACTAGCGGGGTTCACAGATACGCAGTATTTT. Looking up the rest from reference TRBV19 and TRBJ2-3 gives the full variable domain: DGGITQSPKYLFRKEGQNVTLSCEQNLNHDAMYWYRQDPGQGLRLIYYSQIVNDFQKGDIAEGYSVSREKKESFPLTVTSAQKNPTAFYLCASSIGEGLAGFTDTQYFGPGTRLTVL.

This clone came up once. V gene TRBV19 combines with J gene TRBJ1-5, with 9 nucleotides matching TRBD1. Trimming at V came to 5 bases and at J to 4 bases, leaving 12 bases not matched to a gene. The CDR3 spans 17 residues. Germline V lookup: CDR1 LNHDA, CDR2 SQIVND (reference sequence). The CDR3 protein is CASSSPGQGPQNQPQHF. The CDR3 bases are TGTGCCAGTAGTTCCCCGGGACAGGGACCCCAGAATCAGCCCCAGCATTTT.

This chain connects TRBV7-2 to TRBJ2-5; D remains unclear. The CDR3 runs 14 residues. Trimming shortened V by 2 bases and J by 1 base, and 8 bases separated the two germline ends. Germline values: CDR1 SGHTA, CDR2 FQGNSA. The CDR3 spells CASSLLPSQETQYF. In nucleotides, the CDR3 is TGTGCCAGCAGCTTACTCCCTTCCCAAGAGACCCAGTACTTC.

The CDR3 nucleotides read TGCGCCAGCAGCCATGGGGCAGGGGCAGTATCTAGGGACTACACCTTC. Translated, it gives CASSHGAGAVSRDYTF. The rearrangement links TRBV4-1 to TRBJ1-2; D may be TRBD1 (6 bases). The CDR3 totals 16 residues. CDR1 and CDR2 from the germline V gene are MGHRA and YSYEKL. V lost 3 bases and J 10 bases, leaving 24 bases between the germline ends.

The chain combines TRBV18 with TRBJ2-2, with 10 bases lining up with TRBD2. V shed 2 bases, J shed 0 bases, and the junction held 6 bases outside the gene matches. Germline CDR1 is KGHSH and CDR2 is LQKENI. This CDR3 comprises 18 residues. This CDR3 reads CASSPWASGGANTGELFF. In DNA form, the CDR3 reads TGTGCCAGCTCACCATGGGCTAGCGGGGGAGCGAACACCGGGGAGCTGTTTTTT.

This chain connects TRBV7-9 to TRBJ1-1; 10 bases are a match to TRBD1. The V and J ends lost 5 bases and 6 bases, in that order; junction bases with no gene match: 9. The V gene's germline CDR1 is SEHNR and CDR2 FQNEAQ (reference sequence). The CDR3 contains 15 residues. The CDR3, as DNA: TGTGCCAGCAGCGCCTTGACAGGGGGCGTCGCTGAAGCTTTCTTT. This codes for CASSALTGGVAEAFF.

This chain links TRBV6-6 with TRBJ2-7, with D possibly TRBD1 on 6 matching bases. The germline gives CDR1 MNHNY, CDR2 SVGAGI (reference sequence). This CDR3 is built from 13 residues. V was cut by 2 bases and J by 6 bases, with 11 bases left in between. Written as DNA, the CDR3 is TGTGCCAGCAGTTACGGGGGCGGCACCGAGCAGTACGTC. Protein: CASSYGGGTEQYV.

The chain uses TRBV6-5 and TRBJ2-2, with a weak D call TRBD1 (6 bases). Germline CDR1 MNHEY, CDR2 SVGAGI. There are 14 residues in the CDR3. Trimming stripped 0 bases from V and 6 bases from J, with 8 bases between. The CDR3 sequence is CASSYSQGSGELFF. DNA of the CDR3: TGTGCCAGCAGTTACTCTCAGGGGTCCGGGGAGCTGTTTTTT.

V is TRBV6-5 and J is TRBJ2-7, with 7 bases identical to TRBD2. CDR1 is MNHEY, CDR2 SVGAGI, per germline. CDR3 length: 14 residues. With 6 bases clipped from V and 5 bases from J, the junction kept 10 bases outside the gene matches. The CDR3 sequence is CASSAGLTTDEQYV. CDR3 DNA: TGTGCCAGCAGCGCGGGACTAACCACAGACGAGCAGTACGTC.

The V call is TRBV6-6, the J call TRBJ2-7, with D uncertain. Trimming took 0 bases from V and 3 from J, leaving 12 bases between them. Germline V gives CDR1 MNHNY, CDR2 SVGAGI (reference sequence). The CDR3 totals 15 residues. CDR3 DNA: TGTGCCAGCAGTTACTCGAAACCAGGATACTACGAGCAGTACGTC. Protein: CASSYSKPGYYEQYV.

Here the CDR3 reads CATSDFTGTGGNYGYTF. The CDR3 DNA is TGTGCCACCAGTGATTTCACCGGGACAGGTGGGAACTATGGCTACACCTTC. V and J are TRBV24-1 and TRBJ1-2; TRBD1 aligns across 8 bases. Losses at the gene ends were 1 base for V and 2 bases for J; bases not matched to a gene: 8. Per the germline V gene, CDR1 is KGHDR and CDR2 is SFDVKD. There are 17 residues in the CDR3.

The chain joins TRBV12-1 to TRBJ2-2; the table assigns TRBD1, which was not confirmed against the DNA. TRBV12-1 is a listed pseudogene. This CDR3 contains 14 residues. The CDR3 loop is CASSLRQPLGELFF. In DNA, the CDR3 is TGTGCCAGCAGCTTGAGACAGCCTCTCGGGGAGCTGTTTTTT.

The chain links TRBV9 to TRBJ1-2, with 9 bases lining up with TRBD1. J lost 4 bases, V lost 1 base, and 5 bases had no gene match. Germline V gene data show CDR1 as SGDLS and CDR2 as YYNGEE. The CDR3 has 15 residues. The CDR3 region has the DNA TGTGCCAGCAGCGTACCGGGACAGGGCGTCTATGGCTACACCTTC. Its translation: CASSVPGQGVYGYTF.